This T cell receptor beta chain comes out of a study of CD8 T cells in ankylosing spondylitis. CDR1 SGDLS and CDR2 YYNGEE come from the germline V gene. The V gene lost 4 bases and the J gene lost 6 bases, with 16 bases spanning the gap. This CDR3 region has 15 residues. A note on this clonotype: Its antigen is currently unknown.

Quantitative 5'-RACE with molecular barcodes was used to make the TCR beta libraries. TCRdb passed the 5' RACE reads through MiXCR, listing each CDR3 protein once. The sample contains about 480,000 distinct CDR3 sequences, approximately 17% of which appear only once. Whole-study findings and limits: What seemed typical of ankylosing spondylitis blood was a TCR beta motif built from 8 or 9 highly homologous variants.

V gene TRBV9 combines with J gene TRBJ2-2, with D possibly being TRBD1 or TRBD2 (7 bases each). This clonotype was sampled from a male donor with ankylosing spondylitis. The sequencing sample was made of blood, either unsorted or a sorted T cell fraction (not recorded which). For the CDR3, the DNA is TGTGCCAGCAGCTCAGGGGGGGTGGGAGCCGGGGAGCTGTTTTTT. It encodes CASSSGGVGAGELFF. The full variable domain, in which reference TRBV9 and TRBJ2-2 provide the parts outside the CDR3, is DSGVTQTPKHLITATGQRVTLRCSPRSGDLSVYWYQQSLDQGLQFLIQYYNGEERAKGNILERFSAQQFPDLHSELNLSSLELGDSALYFCASSSGGVGAGELFFGEGSRLTVL.